One and the same sample provided the 30 T cell receptor beta chains below, sequenced in a study of post-analysis software for immune sequencing data. Study observations and caveats: Elevated frequency relative to controls characterized roughly five TRBV segments in patients, TRBV5-6, TRBV5-1 and TRBV20-1 among them.

Sequencing libraries made from TCR beta cDNA carried unique molecular identifiers. One entry per CDR3 protein results from TCRdb running MiXCR on the PCR reads. The sample holds 750,000 to 950,000 distinct CDR3 sequences, roughly 50% seen once. These TCRs are of unknown antigen specificity. Sequencing was done on a sample of blood. All receptors derive from a girl aged 5 to 17 with multiple sclerosis.

The chain combines TRBV30 with TRBJ2-1; D is unresolved. Trimming removed 0 bases at V and 8 bases at J, with 17 bases between. Germline loops: CDR1 GTSNPN, CDR2 SVGIG (reference sequence). This CDR3 contains 15 residues. The CDR3 protein is CAWSVTGSSAYEQFF. As DNA, the CDR3 is TGTGCCTGGAGTGTAACGGGCAGTTCGGCTTATGAGCAGTTCTTC.

The genes are TRBV5-1 and TRBJ2-1; maybe TRBD1 (5 bases). Germline V gene lookup returns CDR1 SGHRS and CDR2 YFSETQ. V lost 2 bases and J lost 3, with 15 bases in between. The CDR3 totals 16 residues. The CDR3, as DNA: TGCGCCAGCAGCTTTAGCCCAGGGCTTGGCTACAATGAGCAGTTCTTC. It yields the protein CASSFSPGLGYNEQFF.

This chain joins TRBV5-1 and TRBJ1-1; maybe TRBD1 (5 bases). From germline, CDR1 is SGHRS and CDR2 YFSETQ. Deletions cut 6 bases from V and 4 bases from J, with 16 bases between. This CDR3 comprises 14 residues. CDR3 sequence: CASTGESRPTEAFF. The DNA of the CDR3 is TGCGCCAGCACGGGGGAGAGTCGTCCCACTGAAGCTTTCTTT.

V is TRBV9 and J is TRBJ2-1; weak D call: TRBD1 (6 bases). The CDR3 runs to 17 residues. Germline V CDR1 and CDR2: SGDLS, YYNGEE. V was shortened by 1 base and J by 0 bases, with 14 bases between the two germline ends. CDR3: CASSVFVGGSSYNEQFF. CDR3 nucleotide sequence: TGTGCCAGCAGCGTATTTGTAGGGGGAAGCTCCTACAATGAGCAGTTCTTC.

The chain links TRBV20-1 to TRBJ2-5; 9 bases are a match to TRBD1. V lost 2 bases, J lost 2 bases, and 6 bases stayed unmatched. Germline CDR1 is DFQATT and CDR2 is SNEGSKA (reference sequence). The CDR3 has 15 amino acids. The CDR3 DNA reads as TGCAGTGCTAGACGGGGACAGGGCAGACAAGAGACCCAGTACTTC. Translating it yields CSARRGQGRQETQYF.

This clonotype was picked up a small number of times. This chain uses TRBV15 with TRBJ2-5; 8 nucleotides match TRBD1. The CDR3 loop spans 15 amino acids. Germline trimming cut 5 bases from V and 2 bases from J; bases unmatched to any gene: 7. Per germline, CDR1 LNHNV and CDR2 YYDKDF (reference sequence). CDR3 in DNA: TGTGCCACCAGCGGCCGGACAGGGACACAAGAGACCCAGTACTTC. This sequence encodes CATSGRTGTQETQYF.

This clonotype was seen just once. This chain links TRBV12-3 or TRBV12-4 with TRBJ2-7, with TRBD1 matching 7 bases. CDR3 size: 15 residues. V shed 3 bases, J shed 2 bases, and the junction held 7 bases outside the gene matches. CDR3 region: CASSFRQGPPYEQYF. The CDR3 region has the DNA TGTGCCAGCAGTTTTCGACAGGGCCCTCCCTACGAGCAGTACTTC.

The chain has TRBV7-6 and TRBJ2-1, with 12 bases that match TRBD2. J lost 7 bases, V lost 7 bases, and 8 bases had no gene match. In germline, CDR1 is SGHVS, CDR2 FNYEAQ. This CDR3 has 15 amino acids. The CDR3 reads CASNPSGGALNEQFF. Written as DNA, the CDR3 is TGTGCCAGCAACCCTAGCGGGGGGGCATTGAATGAGCAGTTCTTC.

This clonotype appeared a few times. The CDR3 loop is CASRRHPGGSTRYTEAFF. CDR3 bases: TGTGCCAGCCGACGTCACCCGGGGGGGTCGACTAGGTACACTGAAGCTTTCTTT. The chain couples TRBV7-2 to TRBJ1-1, with a tentative D call TRBD1 (5 bases). Germline CDR1 reads SGHTA; CDR2 reads FQGNSA. The CDR3 covers 18 residues. V was clipped by 8 bases and J by 3 bases, with 28 bases between them. Full variable domain (outside the CDR3, taken from reference TRBV7-2 and TRBJ1-1): GAGVSQSPSNKVTEKGKDVELRCDPISGHTALYWYRQSLGQGLEFLIYFQGNSAPDKSGLPSDRFSAERTGGSVSTLTIQRTQQEDSAVYLCASRRHPGGSTRYTEAFFGQGTRLTVV.

This clonotype was found a few times. The chain combines TRBV5-1 with TRBJ1-2, with D hard to call. Germline V gene lookup returns CDR1 SGHRS and CDR2 YFSETQ. The CDR3 has 12 amino acids. V lost 1 base and J 6 bases, leaving 7 bases between the germline ends. CDR3 region: CASSLSQDGYTF. The CDR3 DNA sequence: TGCGCCAGCAGCTTGAGTCAGGATGGCTACACCTTC. The whole variable domain, remainder taken from reference TRBV5-1 and TRBJ1-2, is KAGVTQTPRYLIKTRGQQVTLSCSPISGHRSVSWYQQTPGQGLQFLFEYFSETQRNKGNFPGRFSGRQFSNSRSEMNVSTLELGDSALYLCASSLSQDGYTFGSGTRLTVV.

V gene TRBV7-9 combines with J gene TRBJ2-5; 7 positions agree with TRBD2. The CDR3 sequence is 14 residues long. V lost 5 bases, J lost 7 bases, and 10 bases stayed unmatched. The V gene's germline CDR1 is SEHNR and CDR2 FQNEAQ (reference sequence). CDR3 residues: CASSPPAGDWTQYF. The CDR3 nucleotides read TGTGCCAGCAGCCCCCCGGCGGGAGACTGGACCCAGTACTTC. Full variable domain (missing parts from reference TRBV7-9 and TRBJ2-5): DTGVSQNPRHKITKRGQNVTFRCDPISEHNRLYWYRQTLGQGPEFLTYFQNEAQLEKSRLLSDRFSAERPKGSFSTLEIQRTEQGDSAMYLCASSPPAGDWTQYFGPGTRLLVL.

This clonotype appeared a few times. The chain carries TRBV7-2 and TRBJ1-4, with a possible D match to TRBD1 (5 bases). In germline, CDR1 is SGHTA, CDR2 FQGNSA. The CDR3 spans 15 residues. Trimming removed 5 bases at V and 2 bases at J, with 12 bases between. CDR3 residues: CASSARQRTNEKLFF. CDR3 in DNA: TGTGCCAGCAGCGCAAGACAGCGGACTAATGAAAAACTGTTTTTT.

The chain links TRBV6-4 to TRBJ2-1; no clear D gene. The CDR3 has 12 residues. With 2 bases removed from V and 6 bases from J, the gap between germline ends came to 5 bases. Germline CDR1 reads MRHNA; CDR2 reads SNTAGT. In DNA, the CDR3 is TGTGCCAGCAGTGACGGACCCAATGAGCAGTTCTTC. Translating gives CASSDGPNEQFF.

The genes are TRBV7-9 and TRBJ2-7, with D perhaps TRBD1 (5 bases). In germline, CDR1 is SEHNR, CDR2 FQNEAQ (reference sequence). The CDR3 has 12 amino acids. V was clipped by 3 bases and J by 6 bases, with 9 bases between them. The CDR3 here is CASSLAGIEQYF. The DNA for the CDR3 is TGTGCCAGCAGCTTGGCAGGGATCGAGCAGTACTTC.

The chain links TRBV10-3 to TRBJ2-5; TRBD2 aligns across 9 bases. Germline V lookup: CDR1 ENHRY, CDR2 SYGVKD. The CDR3 runs to 15 residues. After removal of 0 bases from V and 5 bases from J, the junction contained 4 bases not matched to a gene. CDR3 nucleotides: TGTGCCATCAGTGAGTCCCCTAGCGGGATCGAGACCCAGTACTTC. Protein product: CAISESPSGIETQYF.

The chain has TRBV29-1 and TRBJ1-1; D possibly corresponds to TRBD1 (6 bases). CDR3 length: 12 amino acids. Trimming pared 7 bases from V and 4 bases from J, leaving 13 bases between. Germline values: CDR1 SQVTM, CDR2 ANQGSEA. CDR3 amino acids: CSGGGLVTEAFF. Written as DNA, the CDR3 is TGCAGCGGGGGGGGGCTCGTCACTGAAGCTTTCTTT.

This chain links TRBV20-1 with TRBJ2-7, with unresolved D. The CDR3 runs to 13 residues. V was clipped by 0 bases and J by 6 bases, with 12 bases between them. From germline, CDR1 is DFQATT and CDR2 SNEGSKA (reference sequence). The DNA of the CDR3 is TGCAGTGCTAGAGATATAGTTGTCCGCGAGCAGTACTTC. It translates to CSARDIVVREQYF.

The V gene is TRBV27, the J gene TRBJ1-2, with a tentative D call TRBD1 (6 bases). V lost 6 bases and J lost 0, with 20 bases in between. This CDR3 has 17 residues. Germline loops: CDR1 MNHEY, CDR2 SMNVEV (reference sequence). This CDR3 is CASSSWDTRQANYGYTF. CDR3 nucleotides: TGTGCCAGCAGCTCGTGGGACACTCGTCAAGCTAACTATGGCTACACCTTC.

This clonotype was seen once. The V call is TRBV6-5, the J call TRBJ2-1, with TRBD2 matching over 9 bases. Germline trimming cut 2 bases from V and 7 bases from J; bases unmatched to any gene: 9. Germline V gives CDR1 MNHEY, CDR2 SVGAGI. The CDR3 is 16 amino acids. The CDR3 is CASSYGGRGGRNEQFF. The CDR3 DNA is TGTGCCAGCAGTTACGGTGGGCGGGGGGGCCGTAATGAGCAGTTCTTC.

V is TRBV5-1 and J is TRBJ2-5; D unclear. V was trimmed by 5 bases and J by 3 bases, leaving 11 bases between them. The CDR3 consists of 13 residues. CDR1 and CDR2 (germline): SGHRS, YFSETQ. CDR3 DNA sequence: TGCGCCAGCAGTATTATACCGGAAGAGACCCAGTACTTC. Protein product: CASSIIPEETQYF.

This clonotype was seen more than once but under ten times. The rearrangement joins TRBV14 to TRBJ1-4; no definite D call. Trimming took 2 bases from V and 7 from J, leaving 8 bases between them. The CDR3 has 13 amino acids. Germline V CDR1 and CDR2: SGHDN, FVKESK. The CDR3 sequence is CASSQIQSEKLFF. The CDR3 DNA reads as TGTGCCAGCAGCCAAATCCAGAGTGAAAAACTGTTTTTT.

The chain employs TRBV12-3 or TRBV12-4 and TRBJ1-4; possibly TRBD1 for D (6 bases). Between the trimmed V and J ends, which lost 4 bases and 6 bases, there was a span of 15 bases. The CDR3 has 15 amino acids. The DNA for the CDR3 is TGTGCCAGCAGTTCAAGGCAGGGGATAGATGAAAAACTGTTTTTT. Encoded protein: CASSSRQGIDEKLFF.

The chain couples TRBV29-1 to TRBJ2-5; 9 bases are a match to TRBD2. The J segment lost 0 bases and the V segment lost 3 bases, leaving 5 bases of the junction unmatched. Germline loops: CDR1 SQVTM, CDR2 ANQGSEA. The CDR3 totals 15 residues. Here the CDR3 DNA reads TGCAGCGTTGAGGGGACTAGCAGAAACCAAGAGACCCAGTACTTC. Protein product: CSVEGTSRNQETQYF.

The chain recombines TRBV3-1 with TRBJ1-2; D is unresolved. Germline CDR1 reads LGHDT; CDR2 reads YNNKEL (reference sequence). V gave up 3 bases and J gave up 3 bases, with 11 bases separating them. The CDR3 is made up of 14 amino acids. CDR3 nucleotide sequence: TGTGCCAGCAGCCAGGGCGCGCGCCACTATGGCTACACCTTC. It encodes CASSQGARHYGYTF.

The CDR3 spells CASSHPVNEKLFF. The DNA of the CDR3 is TGCGCCAGCAGCCACCCGGTTAATGAAAAACTGTTTTTT. The V call is TRBV4-1, the J call TRBJ1-4; D is undetermined. CDR3 length: 13 residues. V was clipped by 3 bases and J by 4 bases, with 6 bases between them. The V gene's germline CDR1 is MGHRA and CDR2 YSYEKL.

This clonotype was found a few times. This rearrangement joins TRBV7-3 to TRBJ2-2; D is possibly TRBD2 (5 bases). The CDR3 totals 16 residues. Germline CDR1 is SGHTA and CDR2 is FQGTGA. Trimming left V 5 bases short and J 0 bases short, with 13 bases between. CDR3 bases: TGTGCCAGCAGCCAACGAGGGCAAACGAACACCGGGGAGCTGTTTTTT. It is translated as CASSQRGQTNTGELFF.

The V gene is TRBV18, the J gene TRBJ2-7; D not certain. The CDR3 spans 17 residues. The ends were cut back, 6 bases at V and 2 bases at J, with 23 bases in the middle. Germline lookup yields CDR1 KGHSH and CDR2 LQKENI. The CDR3 sequence: CASSHTAPEALTYEQYF. In DNA form, the CDR3 reads TGTGCCAGCTCCCACACCGCCCCTGAGGCTCTCACCTACGAGCAGTACTTC.

The chain has TRBV6-5 and TRBJ1-5; TRBD1 agrees at 9 bases. The CDR3 loop spans 16 amino acids. Trimming at V came to 5 bases and at J to 6 bases, leaving 11 bases not matched to a gene. Germline values: CDR1 MNHEY, CDR2 SVGAGI. The CDR3 DNA sequence: TGTGCCAGCAGTCCAGGGCGGGACAGGGCAGGTCAGCCCCAGCATTTT. Translating it yields CASSPGRDRAGQPQHF.

This clonotype occurred once. The rearrangement links TRBV20-1 to TRBJ2-7; TRBD1 aligns across 8 bases. V lost 1 base to trimming and J lost 3 bases; unmatched junction nucleotides: 2. The CDR3 consists of 13 residues. Germline loops: CDR1 DFQATT, CDR2 SNEGSKA (reference sequence). CDR3 residues: CSARGTGNYEQYF. The DNA of the CDR3 is TGCAGTGCTAGAGGGACAGGGAACTACGAGCAGTACTTC.

V and J are TRBV20-1 and TRBJ2-1; D gene uncertain. V lost 7 bases and J 9 bases, leaving 10 bases between the germline ends. Germline CDR1 DFQATT, CDR2 SNEGSKA (reference sequence). The CDR3 sequence is 10 residues long. The CDR3 bases are TGCAGTGGTACGCGGAGTGAGCAGTTCTTC. This gives the protein CSGTRSEQFF.